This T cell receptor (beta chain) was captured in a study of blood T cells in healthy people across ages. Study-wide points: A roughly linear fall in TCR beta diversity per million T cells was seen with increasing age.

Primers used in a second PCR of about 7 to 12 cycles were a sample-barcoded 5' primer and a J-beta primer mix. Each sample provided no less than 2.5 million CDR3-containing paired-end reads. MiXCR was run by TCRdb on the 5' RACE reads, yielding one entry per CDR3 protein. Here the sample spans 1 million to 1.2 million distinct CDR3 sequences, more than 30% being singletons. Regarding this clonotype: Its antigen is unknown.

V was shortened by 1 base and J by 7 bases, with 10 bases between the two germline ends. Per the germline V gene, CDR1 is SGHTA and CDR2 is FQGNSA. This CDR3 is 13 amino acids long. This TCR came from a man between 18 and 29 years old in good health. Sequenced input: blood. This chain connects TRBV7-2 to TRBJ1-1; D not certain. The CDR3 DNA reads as TGTGCCAGCAGCTTAGTAATTCCGGATGAAGCTTTCTTT. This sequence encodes CASSLVIPDEAFF.